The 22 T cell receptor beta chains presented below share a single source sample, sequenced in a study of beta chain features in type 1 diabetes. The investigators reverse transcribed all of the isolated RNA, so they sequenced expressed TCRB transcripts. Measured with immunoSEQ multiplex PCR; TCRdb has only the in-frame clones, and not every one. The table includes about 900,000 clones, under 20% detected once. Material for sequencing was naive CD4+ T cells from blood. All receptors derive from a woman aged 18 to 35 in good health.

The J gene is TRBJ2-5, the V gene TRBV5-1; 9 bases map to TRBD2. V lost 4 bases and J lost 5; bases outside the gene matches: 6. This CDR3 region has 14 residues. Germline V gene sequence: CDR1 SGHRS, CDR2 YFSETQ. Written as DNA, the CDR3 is TGCGCCAGCAGCATAGCGGGAGAGAGGGAGACCCAGTACTTC. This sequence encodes CASSIAGERETQYF. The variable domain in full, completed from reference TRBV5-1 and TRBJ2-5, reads KAGVTQTPRYLIKTRGQQVTLSCSPISGHRSVSWYQQTPGQGLQFLFEYFSETQRNKGNFPGRFSGRQFSNSRSEMNVSTLELGDSALYLCASSIAGERETQYFGPGTRLLVL.

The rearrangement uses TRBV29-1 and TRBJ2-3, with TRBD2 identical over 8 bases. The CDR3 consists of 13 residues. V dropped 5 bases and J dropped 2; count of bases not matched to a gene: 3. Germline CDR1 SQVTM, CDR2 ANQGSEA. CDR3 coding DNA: TGCAGCGTTCAGCGGGAGATCACAGATACGCAGTATTTT. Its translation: CSVQREITDTQYF.

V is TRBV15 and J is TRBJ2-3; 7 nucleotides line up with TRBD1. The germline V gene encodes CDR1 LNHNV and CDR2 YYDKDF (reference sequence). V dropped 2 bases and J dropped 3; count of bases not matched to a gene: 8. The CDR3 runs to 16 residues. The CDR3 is CATSRRGTAETDTQYF. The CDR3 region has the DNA TGTGCCACCAGCAGACGTGGGACAGCCGAGACAGATACGCAGTATTTT.

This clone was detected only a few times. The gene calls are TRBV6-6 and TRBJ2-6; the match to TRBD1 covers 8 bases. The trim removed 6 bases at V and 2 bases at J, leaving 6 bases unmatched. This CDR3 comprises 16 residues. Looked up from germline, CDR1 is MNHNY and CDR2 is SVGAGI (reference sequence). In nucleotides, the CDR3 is TGTGCCAGCAGACCAGGGGGCTCCACTGGGGCCAACGTCCTGACTTTC. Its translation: CASRPGGSTGANVLTF.

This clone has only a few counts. The CDR3 DNA reads TGTGCCAGCAGCTTGGGCCAGGGTAGAGGAAACACCATATATTTT. Encoded protein: CASSLGQGRGNTIYF. This sequence joins TRBV5-6 and TRBJ1-3, with D maybe TRBD1 (5 bases). Germline lookup yields CDR1 SGHDT and CDR2 YYEEEE. The CDR3 length is 15 residues. Trimming stripped 0 bases from V and 4 bases from J, with 11 bases between.

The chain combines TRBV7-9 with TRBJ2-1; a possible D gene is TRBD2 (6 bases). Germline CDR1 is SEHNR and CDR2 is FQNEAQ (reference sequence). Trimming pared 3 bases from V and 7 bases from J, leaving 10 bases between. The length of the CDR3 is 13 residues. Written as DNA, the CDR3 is TGTGCCAGCAGCTTGCCGGGACTTAATGAGCAGTTCTTC. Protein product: CASSLPGLNEQFF.

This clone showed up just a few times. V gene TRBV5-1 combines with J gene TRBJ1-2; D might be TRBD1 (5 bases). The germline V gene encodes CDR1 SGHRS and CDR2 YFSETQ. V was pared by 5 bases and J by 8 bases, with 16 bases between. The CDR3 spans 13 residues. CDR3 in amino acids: CASSLTAEGGYTF. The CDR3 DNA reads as TGCGCCAGCAGTCTCACCGCCGAGGGGGGCTACACCTTC.

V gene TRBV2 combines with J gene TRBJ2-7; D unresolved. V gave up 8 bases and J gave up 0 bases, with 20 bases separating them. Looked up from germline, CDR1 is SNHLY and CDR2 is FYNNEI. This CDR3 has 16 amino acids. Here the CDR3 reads CASQKTSGQFSYEQYF. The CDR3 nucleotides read TGTGCCAGCCAAAAAACTTCCGGTCAATTCTCCTACGAGCAGTACTTC.

Here the CDR3 reads CASSLTRWTETQYF. For the CDR3, the DNA is TGCGCCAGCAGCTTGACTCGCTGGACGGAGACCCAGTACTTC. This chain joins TRBV5-1 and TRBJ2-5; no firm D call. Germline values: CDR1 SGHRS, CDR2 YFSETQ. The CDR3 is made up of 14 amino acids. Trimming pared 1 base from V and 5 bases from J, leaving 12 bases between.

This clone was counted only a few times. The CDR3 loop reads CASSLSGGLVVEQFF. Here the CDR3 DNA reads TGTGCCAGCAGCTTATCGGGGGGACTAGTGGTTGAGCAGTTCTTC. This chain joins TRBV7-2 and TRBJ2-1, with 8 bases lining up with TRBD2. There are 15 residues in the CDR3. V lost 2 bases and J lost 9; bases outside the gene matches: 9. The V gene's germline CDR1 is SGHTA and CDR2 FQGNSA.

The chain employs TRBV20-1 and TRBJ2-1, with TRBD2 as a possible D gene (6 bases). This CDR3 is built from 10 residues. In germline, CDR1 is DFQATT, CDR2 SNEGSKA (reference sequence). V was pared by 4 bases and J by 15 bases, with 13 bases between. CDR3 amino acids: CSANSPEGFF. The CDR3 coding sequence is TGCAGTGCTAACTCCCCGGAGGGGTTCTTC.

The CDR3 DNA reads TGTGCCAGCAGCTTAGACAGGGGGGTTCAGCCCCAGCATTTT. This translates into CASSLDRGVQPQHF. The genes are TRBV7-2 and TRBJ1-5; 8 positions agree with TRBD1. With V trimmed by 1 base and J by 6 bases, 2 bases remained unmatched. This CDR3 spans 14 amino acids. The germline V gene encodes CDR1 SGHTA and CDR2 FQGNSA.

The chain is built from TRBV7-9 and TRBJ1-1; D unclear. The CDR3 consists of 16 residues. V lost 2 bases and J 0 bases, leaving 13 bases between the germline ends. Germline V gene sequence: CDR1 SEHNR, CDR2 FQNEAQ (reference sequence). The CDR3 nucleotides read TGTGCCAGCAGCTTAAGTCCGGGATCAATGAACACTGAAGCTTTCTTT. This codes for CASSLSPGSMNTEAFF.

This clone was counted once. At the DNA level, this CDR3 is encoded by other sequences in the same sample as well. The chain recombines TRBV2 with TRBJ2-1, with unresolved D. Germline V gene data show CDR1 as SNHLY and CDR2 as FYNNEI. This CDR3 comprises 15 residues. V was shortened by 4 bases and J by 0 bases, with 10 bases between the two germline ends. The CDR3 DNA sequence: TGTGCCAGCAGTGTCGAGAAGAGCTCCTACAATGAGCAGTTCTTC. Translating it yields CASSVEKSSYNEQFF.

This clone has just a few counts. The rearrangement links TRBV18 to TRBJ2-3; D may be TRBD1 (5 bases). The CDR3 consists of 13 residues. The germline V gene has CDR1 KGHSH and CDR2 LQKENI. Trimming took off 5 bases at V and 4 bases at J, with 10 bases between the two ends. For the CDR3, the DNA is TGTGCCAGCTCAGTGACAGCCTCAGATACGCAGTATTTT. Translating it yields CASSVTASDTQYF.

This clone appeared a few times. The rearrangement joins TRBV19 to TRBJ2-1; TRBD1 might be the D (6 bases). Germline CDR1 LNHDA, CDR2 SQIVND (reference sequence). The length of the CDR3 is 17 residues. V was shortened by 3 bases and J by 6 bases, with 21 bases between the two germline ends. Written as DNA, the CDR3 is TGTGCCAGTAGTATCGGTCGAGGGGGAATGCGTCTCAATGAGCAGTTCTTC. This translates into CASSIGRGGMRLNEQFF.

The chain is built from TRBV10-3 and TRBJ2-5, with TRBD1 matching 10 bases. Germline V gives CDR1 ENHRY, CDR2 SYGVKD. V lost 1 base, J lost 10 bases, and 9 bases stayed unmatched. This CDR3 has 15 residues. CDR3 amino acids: CAISELSPGQGHQYF. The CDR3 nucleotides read TGTGCCATCAGTGAGTTGAGCCCGGGACAGGGGCACCAGTACTTC.

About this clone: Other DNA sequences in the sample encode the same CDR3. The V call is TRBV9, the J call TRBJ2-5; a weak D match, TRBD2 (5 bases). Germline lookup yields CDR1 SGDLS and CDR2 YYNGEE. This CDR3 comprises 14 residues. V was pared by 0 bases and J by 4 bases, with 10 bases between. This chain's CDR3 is CASSVAGGLETQYF. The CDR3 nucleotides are TGTGCCAGCAGCGTAGCCGGCGGGTTAGAGACCCAGTACTTC.

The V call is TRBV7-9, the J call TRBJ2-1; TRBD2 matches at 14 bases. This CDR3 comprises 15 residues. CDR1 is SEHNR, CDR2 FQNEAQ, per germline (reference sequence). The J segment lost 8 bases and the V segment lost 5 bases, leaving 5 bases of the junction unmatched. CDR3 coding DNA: TGTGCCAGCAGCCTTGGACTAGCGGGAGGTCATGAGCAGTTCTTC. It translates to CASSLGLAGGHEQFF. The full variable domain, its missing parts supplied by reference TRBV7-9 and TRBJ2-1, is DTGVSQNPRHKITKRGQNVTFRCDPISEHNRLYWYRQTLGQGPEFLTYFQNEAQLEKSRLLSDRFSAERPKGSFSTLEIQRTEQGDSAMYLCASSLGLAGGHEQFFGPGTRLTVL.

CDR3 DNA: TGTGCCAGCAGCGTAGCTGGTAACAATGAGCAGTTCTTC. Protein sequence: CASSVAGNNEQFF. The chain links TRBV9 to TRBJ2-1; no reliable D call. The germline V gene has CDR1 SGDLS and CDR2 YYNGEE. Trimming took off 0 bases at V and 5 bases at J, with 6 bases between the two ends. The CDR3 is made up of 13 amino acids.

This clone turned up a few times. The CDR3 region has the DNA TGTGCCAGCTCACCAGGGACAGCGATCTACGAGCAGTACTTC. Translating it yields CASSPGTAIYEQYF. The chain uses TRBV18 and TRBJ2-7, with 7 bases aligning to TRBD1. J was trimmed by 3 bases and V by 2 bases; bases with no gene match: 4. Germline CDR1 KGHSH, CDR2 LQKENI. The CDR3 loop spans 14 amino acids. Together with reference TRBV18 and TRBJ2-7, the CDR3 gives the full variable domain: NAGVMQNPRHLVRRRGQEARLRCSPMKGHSHVYWYRQLPEEGLKFMVYLQKENIIDESGMPKERFSAEFPKEGPSILRIQQVVRGDSAAYFCASSPGTAIYEQYFGPGTRLTVT.

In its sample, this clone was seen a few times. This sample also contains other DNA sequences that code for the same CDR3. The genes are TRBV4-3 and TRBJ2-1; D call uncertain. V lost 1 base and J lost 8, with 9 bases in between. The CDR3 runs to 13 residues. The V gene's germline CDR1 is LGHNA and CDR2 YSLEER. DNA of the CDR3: TGCGCCAGCAGCCAAGGGGTTGGGGATGAGCAGTTCTTC. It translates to CASSQGVGDEQFF.